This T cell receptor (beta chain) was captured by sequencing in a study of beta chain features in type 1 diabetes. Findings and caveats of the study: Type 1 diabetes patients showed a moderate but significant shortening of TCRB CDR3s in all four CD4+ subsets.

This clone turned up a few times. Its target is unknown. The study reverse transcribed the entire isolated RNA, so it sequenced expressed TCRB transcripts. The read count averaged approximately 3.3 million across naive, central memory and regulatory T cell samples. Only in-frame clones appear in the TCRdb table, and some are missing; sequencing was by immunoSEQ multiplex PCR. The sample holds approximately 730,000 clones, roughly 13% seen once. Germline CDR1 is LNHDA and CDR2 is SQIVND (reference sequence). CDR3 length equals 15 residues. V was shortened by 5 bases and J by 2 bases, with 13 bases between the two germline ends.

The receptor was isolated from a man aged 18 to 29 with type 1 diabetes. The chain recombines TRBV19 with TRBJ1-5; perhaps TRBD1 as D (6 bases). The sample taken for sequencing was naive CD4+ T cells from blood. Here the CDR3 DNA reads TGTGCCAGTAGTGGCAGGGGAGCCGGCAATCAGCCCCAGCATTTT. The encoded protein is CASSGRGAGNQPQHF.